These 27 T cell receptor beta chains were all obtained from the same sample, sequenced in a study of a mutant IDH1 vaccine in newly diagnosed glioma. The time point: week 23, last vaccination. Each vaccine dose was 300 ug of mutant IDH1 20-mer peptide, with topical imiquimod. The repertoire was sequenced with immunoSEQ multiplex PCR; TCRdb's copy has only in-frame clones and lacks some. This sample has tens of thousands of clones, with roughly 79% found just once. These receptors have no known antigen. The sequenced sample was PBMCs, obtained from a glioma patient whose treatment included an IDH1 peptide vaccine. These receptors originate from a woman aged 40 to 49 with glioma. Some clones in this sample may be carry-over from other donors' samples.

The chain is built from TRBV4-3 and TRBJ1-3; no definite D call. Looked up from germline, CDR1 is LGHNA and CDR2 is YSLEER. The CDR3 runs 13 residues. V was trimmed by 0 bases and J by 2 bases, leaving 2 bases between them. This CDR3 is CASSQDTGNTIYF. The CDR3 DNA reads TGCGCCAGCAGCCAAGATACTGGAAACACCATATATTTT.

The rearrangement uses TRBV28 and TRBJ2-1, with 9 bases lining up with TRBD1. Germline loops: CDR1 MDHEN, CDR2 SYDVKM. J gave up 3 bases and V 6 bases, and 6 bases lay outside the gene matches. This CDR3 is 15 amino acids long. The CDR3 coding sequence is TGTGCCAGCAGCTCGGACAGGGGATTCTACAATGAGCAGTTCTTC. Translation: CASSSDRGFYNEQFF.

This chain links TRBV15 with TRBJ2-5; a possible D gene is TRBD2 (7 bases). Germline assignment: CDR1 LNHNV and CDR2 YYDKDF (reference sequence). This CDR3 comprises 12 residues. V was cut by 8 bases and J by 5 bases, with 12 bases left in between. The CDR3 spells CATRGGRETQYF. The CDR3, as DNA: TGTGCCACCCGCGGGGGCAGGGAGACCCAGTACTTC.

The CDR3 is CASSSGETDTQYF. The CDR3 DNA follows: TGTGCCAGCAGTTCCGGGGAAACGGATACGCAGTATTTT. The chain couples TRBV6-5 to TRBJ2-3; possibly TRBD2 for D (5 bases). V was cut by 4 bases and J by 6 bases, with 11 bases left in between. Germline CDR1 MNHEY, CDR2 SVGAGI. The CDR3 loop spans 13 amino acids.

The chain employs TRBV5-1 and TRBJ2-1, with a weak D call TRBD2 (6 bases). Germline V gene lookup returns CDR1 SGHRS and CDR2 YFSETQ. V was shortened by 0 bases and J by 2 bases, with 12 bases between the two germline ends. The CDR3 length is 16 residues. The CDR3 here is CASSLALGGTYNEQFF. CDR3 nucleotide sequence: TGCGCCAGCAGCTTGGCTCTCGGAGGGACCTACAATGAGCAGTTCTTC.

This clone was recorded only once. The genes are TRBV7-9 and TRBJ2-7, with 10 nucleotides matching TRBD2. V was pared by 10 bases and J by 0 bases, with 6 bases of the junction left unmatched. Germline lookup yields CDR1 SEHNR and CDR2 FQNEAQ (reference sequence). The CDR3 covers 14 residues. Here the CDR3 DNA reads TGTGCCACCCAGGGGACTAGCGTCTCCTACGAGCAGTACTTC. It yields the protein CATQGTSVSYEQYF.

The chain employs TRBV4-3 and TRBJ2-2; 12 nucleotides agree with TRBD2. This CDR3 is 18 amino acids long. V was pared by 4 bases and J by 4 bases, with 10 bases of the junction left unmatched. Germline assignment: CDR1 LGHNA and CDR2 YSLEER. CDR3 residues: CASSLWTSGVEGTGELFF. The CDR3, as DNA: TGCGCCAGCAGCCTTTGGACTAGCGGGGTCGAGGGCACCGGGGAGCTGTTTTTT.

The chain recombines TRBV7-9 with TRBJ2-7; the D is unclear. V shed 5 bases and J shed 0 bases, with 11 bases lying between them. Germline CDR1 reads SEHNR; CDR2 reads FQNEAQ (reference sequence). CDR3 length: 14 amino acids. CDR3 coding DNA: TGTGCCAGCAGCCCATTTCAGAGCTCCTACGAGCAGTACTTC. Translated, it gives CASSPFQSSYEQYF. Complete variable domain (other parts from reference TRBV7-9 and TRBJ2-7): DTGVSQNPRHKITKRGQNVTFRCDPISEHNRLYWYRQTLGQGPEFLTYFQNEAQLEKSRLLSDRFSAERPKGSFSTLEIQRTEQGDSAMYLCASSPFQSSYEQYFGPGTRLTVT.

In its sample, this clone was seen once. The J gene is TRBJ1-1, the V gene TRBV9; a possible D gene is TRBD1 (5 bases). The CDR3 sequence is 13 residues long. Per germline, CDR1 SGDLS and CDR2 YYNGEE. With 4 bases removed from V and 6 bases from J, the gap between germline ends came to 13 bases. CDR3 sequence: CASSSGTGSEAFF. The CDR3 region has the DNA TGTGCCAGCAGCTCGGGGACGGGATCTGAAGCTTTCTTT.

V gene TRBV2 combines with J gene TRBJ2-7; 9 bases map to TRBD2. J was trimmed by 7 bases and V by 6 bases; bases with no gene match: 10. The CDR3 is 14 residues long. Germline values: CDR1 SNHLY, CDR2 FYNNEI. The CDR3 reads CASSAGGPTEEQYF. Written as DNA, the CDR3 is TGTGCCAGCAGCGCGGGGGGGCCGACCGAAGAGCAGTACTTC. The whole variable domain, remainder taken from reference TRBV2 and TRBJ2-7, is EPEVTQTPSHQVTQMGQEVILRCVPISNHLYFYWYRQILGQKVEFLVSFYNNEISEKSEIFDDQFSVERPDGSNFTLKIRSTKLEDSAMYFCASSAGGPTEEQYFGPGTRLTVT.

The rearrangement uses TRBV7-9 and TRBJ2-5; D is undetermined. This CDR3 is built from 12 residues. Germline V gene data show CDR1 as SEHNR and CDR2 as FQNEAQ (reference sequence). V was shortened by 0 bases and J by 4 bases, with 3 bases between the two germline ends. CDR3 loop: CASSLARETQYF. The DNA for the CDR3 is TGTGCCAGCAGCTTAGCGCGAGAGACCCAGTACTTC.

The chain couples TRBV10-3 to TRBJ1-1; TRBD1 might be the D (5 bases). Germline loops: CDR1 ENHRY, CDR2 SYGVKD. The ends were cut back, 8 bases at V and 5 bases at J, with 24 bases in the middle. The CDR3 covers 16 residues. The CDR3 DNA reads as TGTGCCATCGGGAACGCCCGGGCCTCAAAGGGGACTGAAGCTTTCTTT. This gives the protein CAIGNARASKGTEAFF.

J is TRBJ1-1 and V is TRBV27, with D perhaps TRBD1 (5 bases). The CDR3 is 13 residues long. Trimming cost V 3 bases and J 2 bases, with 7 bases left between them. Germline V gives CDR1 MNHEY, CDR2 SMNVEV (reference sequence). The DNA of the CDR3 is TGTGCCAGCAGTTTGGGGGGAAACACTGAAGCTTTCTTT. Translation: CASSLGGNTEAFF.

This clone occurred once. CDR3 sequence (DNA): TGTGCCTGGGTCCTCGGGACATCGGGGACTGAAGCTTTCTTT. Protein sequence: CAWVLGTSGTEAFF. The chain has TRBV30 and TRBJ1-1; D is perhaps TRBD1 (6 bases). V was pared by 5 bases and J by 5 bases, with 18 bases between. This CDR3 region has 14 residues. Germline CDR1 and CDR2: GTSNPN and SVGIG (reference sequence).

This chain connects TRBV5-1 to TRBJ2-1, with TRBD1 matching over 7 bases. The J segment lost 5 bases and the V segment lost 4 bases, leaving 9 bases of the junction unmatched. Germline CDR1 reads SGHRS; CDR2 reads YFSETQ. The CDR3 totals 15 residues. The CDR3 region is CASSTLPGQNNEQFF. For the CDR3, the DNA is TGCGCCAGCAGCACGCTCCCGGGACAGAACAATGAGCAGTTCTTC. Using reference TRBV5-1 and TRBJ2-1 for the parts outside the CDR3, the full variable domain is KAGVTQTPRYLIKTRGQQVTLSCSPISGHRSVSWYQQTPGQGLQFLFEYFSETQRNKGNFPGRFSGRQFSNSRSEMNVSTLELGDSALYLCASSTLPGQNNEQFFGPGTRLTVL.

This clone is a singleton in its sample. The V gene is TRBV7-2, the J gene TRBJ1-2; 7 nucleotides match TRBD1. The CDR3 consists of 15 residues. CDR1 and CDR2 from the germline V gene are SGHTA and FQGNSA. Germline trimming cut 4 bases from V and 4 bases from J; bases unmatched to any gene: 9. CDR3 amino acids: CASSWGTDPVYGYTF. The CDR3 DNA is TGTGCCAGCAGCTGGGGGACAGATCCTGTCTATGGCTACACCTTC.

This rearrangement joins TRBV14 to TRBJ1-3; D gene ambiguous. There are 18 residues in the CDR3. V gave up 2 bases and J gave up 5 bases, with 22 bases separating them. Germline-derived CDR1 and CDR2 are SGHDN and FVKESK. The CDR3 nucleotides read TGTGCCAGCAGCCAATTTGGGTTTGCTCCCCTCCGCCGAAACACCATATATTTT. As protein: CASSQFGFAPLRRNTIYF.

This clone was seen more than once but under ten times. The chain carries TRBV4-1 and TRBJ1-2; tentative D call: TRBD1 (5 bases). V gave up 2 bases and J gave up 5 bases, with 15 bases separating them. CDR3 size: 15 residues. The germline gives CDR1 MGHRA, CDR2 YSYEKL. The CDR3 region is CASSQTARGLYGYTF. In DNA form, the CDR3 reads TGCGCCAGCAGCCAAACCGCGAGGGGCCTTTATGGCTACACCTTC.

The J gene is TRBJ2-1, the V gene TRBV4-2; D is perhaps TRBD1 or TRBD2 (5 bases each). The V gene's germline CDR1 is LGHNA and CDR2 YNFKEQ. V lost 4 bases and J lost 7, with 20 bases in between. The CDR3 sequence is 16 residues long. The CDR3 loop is CASSLRQRGVRNEQFF. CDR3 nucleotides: TGTGCCAGCAGCCTTCGTCAGAGGGGTGTAAGAAATGAGCAGTTCTTC.

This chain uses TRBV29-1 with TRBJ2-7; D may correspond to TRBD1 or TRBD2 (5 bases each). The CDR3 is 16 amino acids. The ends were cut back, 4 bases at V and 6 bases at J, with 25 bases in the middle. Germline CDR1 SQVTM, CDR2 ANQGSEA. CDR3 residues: CSVGPPGTRMMSEQYF. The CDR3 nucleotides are TGCAGCGTTGGTCCCCCAGGGACCCGTATGATGAGCGAGCAGTACTTC.

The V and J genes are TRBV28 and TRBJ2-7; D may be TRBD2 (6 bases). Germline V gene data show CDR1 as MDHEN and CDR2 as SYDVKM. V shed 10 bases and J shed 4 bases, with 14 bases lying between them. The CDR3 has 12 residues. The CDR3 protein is CATIGGVYEQYF. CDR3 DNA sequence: TGTGCCACTATCGGGGGAGTGTACGAGCAGTACTTC.

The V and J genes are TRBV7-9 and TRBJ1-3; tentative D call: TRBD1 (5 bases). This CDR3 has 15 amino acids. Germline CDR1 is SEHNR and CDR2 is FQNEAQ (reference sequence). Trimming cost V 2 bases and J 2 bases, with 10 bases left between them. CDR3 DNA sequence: TGTGCCAGCAGCTTATCGGGGACCGCTGGAAACACCATATATTTT. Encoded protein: CASSLSGTAGNTIYF.

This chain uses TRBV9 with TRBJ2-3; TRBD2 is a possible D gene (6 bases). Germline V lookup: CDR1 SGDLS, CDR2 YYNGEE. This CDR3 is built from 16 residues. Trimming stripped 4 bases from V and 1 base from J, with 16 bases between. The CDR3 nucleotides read TGTGCCAGCAGCAGGAGGGGTTTAGACGGCACAGATACGCAGTATTTT. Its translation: CASSRRGLDGTDTQYF.

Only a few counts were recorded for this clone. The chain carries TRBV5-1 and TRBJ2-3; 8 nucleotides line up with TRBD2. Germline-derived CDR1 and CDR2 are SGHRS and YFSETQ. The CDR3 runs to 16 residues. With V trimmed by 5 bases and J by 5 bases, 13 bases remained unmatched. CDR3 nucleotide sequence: TGCGCCAGCAGTTACGGCGGGAGGTCCGGTGAAGATACGCAGTATTTT. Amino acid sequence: CASSYGGRSGEDTQYF. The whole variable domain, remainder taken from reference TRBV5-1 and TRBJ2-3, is KAGVTQTPRYLIKTRGQQVTLSCSPISGHRSVSWYQQTPGQGLQFLFEYFSETQRNKGNFPGRFSGRQFSNSRSEMNVSTLELGDSALYLCASSYGGRSGEDTQYFGPGTRLTVL.

The CDR3, as DNA: TGTGCCAGCAGCAGACTAGCGGGGGGGGCGGAGACCCAGTACTTC. It codes for CASSRLAGGAETQYF. The chain carries TRBV25-1 and TRBJ2-5; 14 nucleotides agree with TRBD2. J gave up 5 bases and V 6 bases, and 5 bases lay outside the gene matches. The length of the CDR3 is 15 residues. Germline V CDR1 and CDR2: MGHDK, SYGVNS.

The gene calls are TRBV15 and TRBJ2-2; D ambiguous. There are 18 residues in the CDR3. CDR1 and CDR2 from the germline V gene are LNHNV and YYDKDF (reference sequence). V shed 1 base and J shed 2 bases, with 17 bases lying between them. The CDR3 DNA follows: TGTGCCACCAGCAGAGTAATAACTCGACCCTTCAACACCGGGGAGCTGTTTTTT. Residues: CATSRVITRPFNTGELFF.

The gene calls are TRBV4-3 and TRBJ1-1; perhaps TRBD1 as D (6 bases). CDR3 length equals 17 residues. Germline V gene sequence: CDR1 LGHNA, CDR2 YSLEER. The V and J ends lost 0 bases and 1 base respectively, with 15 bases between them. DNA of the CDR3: TGCGCCAGCAGCCAAGATATAGCAGGGGTATGGAACACTGAAGCTTTCTTT. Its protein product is CASSQDIAGVWNTEAFF.